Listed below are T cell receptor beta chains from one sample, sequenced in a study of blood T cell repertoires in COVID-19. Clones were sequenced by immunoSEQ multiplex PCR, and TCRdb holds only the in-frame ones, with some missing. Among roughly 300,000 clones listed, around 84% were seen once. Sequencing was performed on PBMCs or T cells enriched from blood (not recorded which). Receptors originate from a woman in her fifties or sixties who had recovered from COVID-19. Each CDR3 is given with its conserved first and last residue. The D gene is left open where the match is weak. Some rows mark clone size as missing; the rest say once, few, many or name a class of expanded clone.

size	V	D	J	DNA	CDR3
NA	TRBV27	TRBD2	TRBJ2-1	TGTGCCAGCAGTTCCTGGACTAGCGGAAACTACAATGAGCAGTTCTTC	CASSSWTSGNYNEQFF
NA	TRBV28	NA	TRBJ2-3	TGTGCCAGCAACCTTAGCGGAACTAGCACAGATACGCAGTATTTT	CASNLSGTSTDTQYF
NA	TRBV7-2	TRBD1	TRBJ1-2	TGTGCCAGCAGCTTAGTAACAGGGGGCTACGGCTACACCTTC	CASSLVTGGYGYTF
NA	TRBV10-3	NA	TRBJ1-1	TGTGCCATCAGTGAGACAGAACGGTACACTGAAGCTTTCTTT	CAISETERYTEAFF
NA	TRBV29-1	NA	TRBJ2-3	TGCAGCGTTGGGAGGTTGGCTAGCACAGATACGCAGTATTTT	CSVGRLASTDTQYF
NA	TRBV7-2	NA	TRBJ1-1	TGTGCCAGCAGCTCAAATCGGGGGGGACGGAACGCTTTCTTT	CASSSNRGGRNAFF
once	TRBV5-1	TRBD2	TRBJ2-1	TGCGCCAGCAGCACAAGCGGGAGGGGCCACAATGAGCAGTTCTTC	CASSTSGRGHNEQFF
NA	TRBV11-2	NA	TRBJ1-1	TGTGCCAGCAGCTTAGGAGCGGGGGTGGGGGAAGCTTTCTTT	CASSLGAGVGEAFF
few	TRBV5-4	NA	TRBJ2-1	TGTGCCAGCACCCGGAGGTCGAGAGACAATGAGCAGTTCTTC	CASTRRSRDNEQFF
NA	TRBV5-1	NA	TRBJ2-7	TGCGCCAGCAGCTTGTCGCGCGAGCAGTACTTC	CASSLSREQYF
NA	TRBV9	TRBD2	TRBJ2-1	TGTGCCAGCAGCGAGACTAGCGGGAGGTACAATGAGCAGTTCTTC	CASSETSGRYNEQFF
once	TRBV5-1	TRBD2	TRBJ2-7	TGCGCCAGCCGGACGGGGGGATCAGATTACGAGCAGTACTTC	CASRTGGSDYEQYF
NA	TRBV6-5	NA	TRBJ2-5	TGTGCCAGCATTAAGGACTGGCAAGAGACCCAGTACTTC	CASIKDWQETQYF
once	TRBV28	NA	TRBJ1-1	TGTGCCAGCATCCTACCAAAGGGGTTGAACACTGAAGCTTTCTTT	CASILPKGLNTEAFF
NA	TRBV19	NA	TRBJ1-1	TGTGCCAGTAGTATTTCCGGGGACACTGAAGCTTTCTTT	CASSISGDTEAFF
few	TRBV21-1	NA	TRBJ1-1	TGTGCCAGCAGCTTTCACAGGGGTGGCACTGAAGCTTTCTTT	CASSFHRGGTEAFF
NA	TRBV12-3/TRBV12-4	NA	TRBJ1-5	TGTGCCAGCAGTTTTCCCTCAGGGCCCCAGCATTTT	CASSFPSGPQHF
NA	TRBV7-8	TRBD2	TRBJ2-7	TGTGCCAGCACCATTATGGCTAGCGGGATCGACGAGCAGTACTTC	CASTIMASGIDEQYF
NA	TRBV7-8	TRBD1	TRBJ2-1	TGTGCCAGCGCTGGCGGGCAGGGGGCGACTGAAGAGCAGTTCTTC	CASAGGQGATEEQFF
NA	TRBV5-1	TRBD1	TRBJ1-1	TGCGCCAGCAGCGGAAGGCAGGGGGCGGACACTGAAGCTTTCTTT	CASSGRQGADTEAFF
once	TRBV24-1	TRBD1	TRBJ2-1	TGTGCCACCAGTGACTCGACAGGGACCCATGAGCAGTTCTTC	CATSDSTGTHEQFF
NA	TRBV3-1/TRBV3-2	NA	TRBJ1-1	TGTGCCAGCAGCCAAGAGGAGGGGTTAAACACTGAAGCTTTCTTT	CASSQEEGLNTEAFF
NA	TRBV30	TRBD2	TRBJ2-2	TGTGCCTGGAGTGTACTAGCGGGAGTTGGCACCGGGGAGCTGTTTTTT	CAWSVLAGVGTGELFF
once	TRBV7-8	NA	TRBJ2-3	TGTGCCAGCAGCTTAGCGGGGGCGGCGAGGACGCAGTATTTT	CASSLAGAARTQYF
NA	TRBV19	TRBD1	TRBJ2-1	TGTGCCAGTAGTTGGGGGCAGGGGGCAAGGTACAATGAGCAGTTCTTC	CASSWGQGARYNEQFF
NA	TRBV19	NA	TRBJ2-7	TGTGCCAGTAGTACCGACACCTTCACCTACGAGCAGTACTTC	CASSTDTFTYEQYF
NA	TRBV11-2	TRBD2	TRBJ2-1	TGTGCCAGCAGGCATTATAGCGGGACGGCGGATGAGCAGTTCTTC	CASRHYSGTADEQFF
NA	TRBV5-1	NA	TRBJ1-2	TGCGCCAGCAGCTTGGCCTTCTATGGCTACACCTTC	CASSLAFYGYTF
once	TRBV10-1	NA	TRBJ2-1	TGCGCCAGCAGTGAGGGAGAAGGATTAAGGAATGAGCAGTTCTTC	CASSEGEGLRNEQFF
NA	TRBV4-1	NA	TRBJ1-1	TGCGCCAGCAGCCAAGATCCGGCAGGCGGGACCACTGAAGCTTTCTTT	CASSQDPAGGTTEAFF
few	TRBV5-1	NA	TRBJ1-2	TGCGCCAGCAGCTCCCTCCAGGGGACCCCTAACTATGGCTACACCTTC	CASSSLQGTPNYGYTF
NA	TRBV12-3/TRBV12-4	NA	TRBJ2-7	TGTGCCAGTACAGGTTCCCCTTCGTGGGAGCAGTACTTC	CASTGSPSWEQYF
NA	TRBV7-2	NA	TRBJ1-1	TGTGCCAGCAGCTTAGGGCCCCTGAACACTGAAGCTTTCTTT	CASSLGPLNTEAFF
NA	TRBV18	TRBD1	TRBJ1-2	TGTGCCAGCTCACCAGAGGTGAGGACAGGGGATGATGGCTACACCTTC	CASSPEVRTGDDGYTF
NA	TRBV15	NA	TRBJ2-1	TGTGCCACCAGCACCCTTAACAATGAGCAGTTCTTC	CATSTLNNEQFF
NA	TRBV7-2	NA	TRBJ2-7	TGTGCCAGCAGCTTAGGTTCGGGGGGCTCCTCCTACGAGCAGTACTTC	CASSLGSGGSSYEQYF
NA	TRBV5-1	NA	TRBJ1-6	TGCGCCAGCAGTTTAGGGGACACAAGAAGGAATTCACCCCTCCACTTT	CASSLGDTRRNSPLHF
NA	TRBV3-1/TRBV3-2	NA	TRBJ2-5	TGTGCCAGCAGCCCTGTAATACAGGAGACCCAGTACTTC	CASSPVIQETQYF
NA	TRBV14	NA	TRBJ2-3	TGTGCCAGCAGCCACCTTACTACCAGAACAGATACGCAGTATTTT	CASSHLTTRTDTQYF
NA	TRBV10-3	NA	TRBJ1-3	TGTGCCATCAGTGAGTTCGGGAGCTCTGGAAACACCATATATTTT	CAISEFGSSGNTIYF
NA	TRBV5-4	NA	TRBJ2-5	TGTGCCAGCAGCTCCCCAGGGAATTTAGAGACCCAGTACTTC	CASSSPGNLETQYF
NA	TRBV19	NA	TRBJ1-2	TGTGCCAGTAGTTTCCGGGTTGACTATGGCTACACCTTC	CASSFRVDYGYTF
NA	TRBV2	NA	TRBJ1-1	TGTGCCAGCAGGGTCGTTGGGGGGGGCACTGAAGCTTTCTTT	CASRVVGGGTEAFF
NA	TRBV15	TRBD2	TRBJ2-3	TGTGCCACCAGTCTGGGACTAGGGGAAGAAAATACGCAGTATTTT	CATSLGLGEENTQYF
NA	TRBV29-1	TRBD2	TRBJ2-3	TGCAGCGTGGAGTTACTAGCGGGTGTGCAAGATACGCAGTATTTT	CSVELLAGVQDTQYF
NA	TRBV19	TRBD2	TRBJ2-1	TGTGCCAGTAGTATGCTCGGCGGGGGGTCCTACAATGAGCAGTTCTTC	CASSMLGGGSYNEQFF
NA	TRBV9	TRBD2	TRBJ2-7	TGTGCCAGCAGCCCGAGACTAGCGGGTAACTCCTACGAGCAGTACTTC	CASSPRLAGNSYEQYF
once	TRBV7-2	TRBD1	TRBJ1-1	TGTGCCAGCAGCTTAGCACCGGGACAGGACACTGAAGCTTTCTTT	CASSLAPGQDTEAFF
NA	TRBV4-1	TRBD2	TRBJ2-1	TGCGCCAGCAGCCAAGTACTACCGGGACTAGCGGGAAAGAATGAGCAGTTCTTC	CASSQVLPGLAGKNEQFF
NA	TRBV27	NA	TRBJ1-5	TGTGCCAGCAGACGAACAGGGACGCAGGGCAATCAGCCCCAGCATTTT	CASRRTGTQGNQPQHF
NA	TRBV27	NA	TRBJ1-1	TGTGCCAGCAGTTTCCAGGGGCGTCCTGAAGCTTTCTTT	CASSFQGRPEAFF
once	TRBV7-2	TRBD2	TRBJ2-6	TGTGCCAGCAGCTTAGCGTTATCTAGCGGGAGAGGCTCTGGGGCCAACGTCCTGACTTTC	CASSLALSSGRGSGANVLTF
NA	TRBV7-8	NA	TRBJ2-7	TGTGCCAGCAGAGGGGGGGGACAAAACTACGAGCAGTACTTC	CASRGGGQNYEQYF
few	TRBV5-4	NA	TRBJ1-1	TGTGCCAGCAGCGCGTCCGCGGGGGCAACGGCCACTGAAGCTTTCTTT	CASSASAGATATEAFF
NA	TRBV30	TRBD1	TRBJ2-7	TGTGCCTGGAATAGACAGGGAAGCTACGAGCAGTACTTC	CAWNRQGSYEQYF
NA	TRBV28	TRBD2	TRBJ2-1	TGTGCCAGCAGTTTGATAGCGGGGGGGATACTCAATGAGCAGTTCTTC	CASSLIAGGILNEQFF
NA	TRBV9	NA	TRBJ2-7	TGTGCCAGCAGCGCCGGACACCAGGCCTACGAGCAGTACTTC	CASSAGHQAYEQYF
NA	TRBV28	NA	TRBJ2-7	TGTGCCAGCAGTACAGGGCCTTACGAGCAGTACTTC	CASSTGPYEQYF
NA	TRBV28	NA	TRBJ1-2	TGTGCCACTGAAACGGGGGGCAGAGATAACTATGGCTACACCTTC	CATETGGRDNYGYTF
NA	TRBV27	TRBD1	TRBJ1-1	TGTGCCAGCAGTCCGTGGACAGGGAACACTGAAGCTTTCTTT	CASSPWTGNTEAFF